A selection of T cell receptor beta chains follows, all from one sample in a study of CD8 T cells in Susac syndrome. MiXCR, run by TCRdb on the immunoSEQ multiplex PCR reads, gives a single entry per CDR3 protein. The repertoire consists of under 150,000 distinct CDR3 sequences, with about 95% occurring once and the leading ten covering more than 0.14%. The sequencing sample was made of CD4+ T cells from PBMCs. The source is a human donor with Susac syndrome. Each CDR3 is given with its conserved first and last residue. The D gene is left open where the match is weak. Clone size appears in some rows only: once, few, many, or a class for an expanded clone.

clone size: .; D gene: TRBD1; J gene: TRBJ2-6; V gene: TRBV4-1; CDR3 protein: CASSHQTGQTAGANVLTF; CDR3 DNA: TGCGCCAGCAGCCATCAGACAGGGCAAACTGCAGGGGCCAACGTCCTGACTTTC
clone size: .; D gene: .; J gene: TRBJ1-5; V gene: TRBV4-1; CDR3 protein: CASSQFAVNQPQHF; CDR3 DNA: TGCGCCAGCAGCCAGTTTGCTGTCAATCAGCCCCAGCATTTT
clone size: .; D gene: .; J gene: TRBJ2-5; V gene: TRBV18; CDR3 protein: CASSPAGEQETQYF; CDR3 DNA: TGTGCCAGCTCACCGGCGGGTGAACAAGAGACCCAGTACTTC
clone size: once; D gene: .; J gene: TRBJ1-1; V gene: TRBV25-1; CDR3 protein: CASSELDLGTVNTEAFF; CDR3 DNA: TGTGCCAGCAGTGAATTGGACCTTGGGACCGTGAACACTGAAGCTTTCTTT
clone size: .; D gene: TRBD1; J gene: TRBJ1-2; V gene: TRBV5-1; CDR3 protein: CASSVSGTDLYGYTF; CDR3 DNA: TGCGCCAGCAGCGTGTCCGGGACAGACCTTTATGGCTACACCTTC
clone size: .; D gene: .; J gene: TRBJ2-7; V gene: TRBV29-1; CDR3 protein: CSVQPGVYNEQYF; CDR3 DNA: TGCAGCGTCCAACCGGGAGTGTATAACGAGCAGTACTTC
clone size: .; D gene: .; J gene: TRBJ1-1; V gene: TRBV12-3/TRBV12-4; CDR3 protein: CASKGQTEAFF; CDR3 DNA: TGTGCCAGCAAGGGGCAAACTGAAGCTTTCTTT
clone size: .; D gene: TRBD2; J gene: TRBJ2-1; V gene: TRBV30; CDR3 protein: CASNKAGGSWYEQFF; CDR3 DNA: TGTGCCTCCAACAAAGCTGGCGGGAGCTGGTATGAGCAGTTCTTC
clone size: .; D gene: TRBD1; J gene: TRBJ2-7; V gene: TRBV18; CDR3 protein: CASSPLRGQGEKYEQYF; CDR3 DNA: TGTGCCAGCTCACCACTCCGGGGACAGGGGGAGAAGTACGAGCAGTACTTC
clone size: .; D gene: .; J gene: TRBJ2-1; V gene: TRBV7-8; CDR3 protein: CASSTRVWFEQFF; CDR3 DNA: TGTGCCAGCAGCACTAGGGTCTGGTTTGAGCAGTTCTTC
clone size: .; D gene: .; J gene: TRBJ1-5; V gene: TRBV4-2; CDR3 protein: CASSQRQDSNQPQHF; CDR3 DNA: TGTGCCAGCAGCCAAAGACAGGACAGCAATCAGCCCCAGCATTTT
clone size: .; D gene: .; J gene: TRBJ1-3; V gene: TRBV2; CDR3 protein: CASIRLRGNGNTIYF; CDR3 DNA: TGTGCCAGCATCCGGTTGAGGGGCAACGGAAACACCATATATTTT
clone size: .; D gene: .; J gene: TRBJ1-2; V gene: TRBV13; CDR3 protein: CASSFGSGRVYGYTF; CDR3 DNA: TGTGCCAGCAGCTTTGGGTCGGGACGGGTCTATGGCTACACCTTC
clone size: once; D gene: .; J gene: TRBJ1-5; V gene: TRBV5-1; CDR3 protein: CASSLDAGDQPQHF; CDR3 DNA: TGCGCCAGCAGCTTGGATGCAGGGGATCAGCCCCAGCATTTT